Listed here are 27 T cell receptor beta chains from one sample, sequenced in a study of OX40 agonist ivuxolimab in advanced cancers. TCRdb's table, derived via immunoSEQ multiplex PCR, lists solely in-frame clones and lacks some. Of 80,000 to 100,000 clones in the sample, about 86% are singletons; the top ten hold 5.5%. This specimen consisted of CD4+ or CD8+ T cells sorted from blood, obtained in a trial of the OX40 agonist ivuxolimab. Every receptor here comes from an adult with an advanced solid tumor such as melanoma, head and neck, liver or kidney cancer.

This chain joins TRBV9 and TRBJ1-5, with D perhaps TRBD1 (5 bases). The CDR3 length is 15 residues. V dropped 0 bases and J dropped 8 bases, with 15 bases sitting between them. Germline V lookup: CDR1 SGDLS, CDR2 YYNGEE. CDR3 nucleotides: TGTGCCAGCAGCGTAGGGGACGTGATGGGAGAGCCCCAGCATTTT. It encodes CASSVGDVMGEPQHF.

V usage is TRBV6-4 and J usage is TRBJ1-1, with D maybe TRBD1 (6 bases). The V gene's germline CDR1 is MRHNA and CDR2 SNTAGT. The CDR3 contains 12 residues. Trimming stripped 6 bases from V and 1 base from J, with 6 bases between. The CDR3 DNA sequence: TGTGCCAGCAGACAGGGGAACACTGAAGCTTTCTTT. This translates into CASRQGNTEAFF.

The CDR3 here is CASSFDRGYGYTF. The CDR3 nucleotides read TGTGCCAGCAGTTTCGACAGGGGCTATGGCTACACCTTC. This rearrangement joins TRBV6-4 to TRBJ1-2, with 8 positions matching TRBD1. J gave up 4 bases and V 5 bases, and 3 bases lay outside the gene matches. The CDR3 contains 13 residues. Germline assignment: CDR1 MRHNA and CDR2 SNTAGT.

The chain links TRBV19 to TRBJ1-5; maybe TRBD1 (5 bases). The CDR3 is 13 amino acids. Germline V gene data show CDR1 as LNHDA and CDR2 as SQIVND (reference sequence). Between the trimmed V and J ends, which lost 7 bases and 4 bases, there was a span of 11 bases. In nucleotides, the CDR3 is TGTGCCAGTAACGTACAGGAAAATCAGCCCCAGCATTTT. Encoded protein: CASNVQENQPQHF.

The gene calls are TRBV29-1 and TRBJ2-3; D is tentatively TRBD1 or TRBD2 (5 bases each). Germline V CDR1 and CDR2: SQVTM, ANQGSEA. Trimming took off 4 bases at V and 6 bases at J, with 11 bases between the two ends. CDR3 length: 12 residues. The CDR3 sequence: CSVGGVSDTQYF. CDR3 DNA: TGCAGCGTTGGAGGGGTATCCGATACGCAGTATTTT.

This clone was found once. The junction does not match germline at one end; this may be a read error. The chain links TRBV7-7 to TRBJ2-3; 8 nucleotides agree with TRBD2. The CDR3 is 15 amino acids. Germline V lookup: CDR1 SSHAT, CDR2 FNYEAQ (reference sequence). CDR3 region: CASSPLAGNTDTQYF. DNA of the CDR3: TGTGCTAGCAGTCCCCTAGCGGGCAACACAGATACGCAGTATTTT. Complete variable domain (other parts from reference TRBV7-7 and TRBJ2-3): GAGVSQSPRYKVTKRGQDVTLRCDPISSHATLYWYQQALGQGPEFLTYFNYEAQPDKSGLPSDRFSAERPEGSISTLTIQRTEQRDSAMYRCASSPLAGNTDTQYFGPGTRLTVL.

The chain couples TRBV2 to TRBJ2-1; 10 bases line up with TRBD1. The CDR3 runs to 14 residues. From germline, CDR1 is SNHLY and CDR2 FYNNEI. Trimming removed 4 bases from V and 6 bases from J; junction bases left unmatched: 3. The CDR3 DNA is TGTGCCAGCAGTGGACAGGGGGCGTTCAATGAGCAGTTCTTC. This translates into CASSGQGAFNEQFF.

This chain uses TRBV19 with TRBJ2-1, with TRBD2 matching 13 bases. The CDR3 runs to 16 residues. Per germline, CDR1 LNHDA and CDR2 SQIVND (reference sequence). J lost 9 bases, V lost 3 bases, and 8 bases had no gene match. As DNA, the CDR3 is TGTGCCAGTAGTATGACACTAGCGGGGGGGTCTGGTGAGCAGTTCTTC. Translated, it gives CASSMTLAGGSGEQFF.

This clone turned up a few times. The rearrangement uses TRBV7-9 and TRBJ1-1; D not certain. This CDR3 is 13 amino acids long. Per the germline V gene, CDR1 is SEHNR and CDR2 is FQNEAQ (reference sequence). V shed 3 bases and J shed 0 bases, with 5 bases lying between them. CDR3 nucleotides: TGTGCCAGCAGCTTTACCCTGAACACTGAAGCTTTCTTT. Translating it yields CASSFTLNTEAFF.

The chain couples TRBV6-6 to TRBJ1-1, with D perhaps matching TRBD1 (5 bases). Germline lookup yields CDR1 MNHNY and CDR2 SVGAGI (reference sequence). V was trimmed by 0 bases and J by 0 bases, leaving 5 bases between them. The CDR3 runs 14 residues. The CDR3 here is CASSYSTVNTEAFF. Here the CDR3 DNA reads TGTGCCAGCAGTTACTCGACAGTGAACACTGAAGCTTTCTTT.

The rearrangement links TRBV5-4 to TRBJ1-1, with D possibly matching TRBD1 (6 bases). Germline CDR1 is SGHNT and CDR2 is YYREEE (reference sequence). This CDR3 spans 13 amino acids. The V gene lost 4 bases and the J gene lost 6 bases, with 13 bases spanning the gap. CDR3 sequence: CASSPGESAEAFF. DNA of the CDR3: TGTGCCAGCAGCCCAGGGGAATCGGCTGAAGCTTTCTTT.

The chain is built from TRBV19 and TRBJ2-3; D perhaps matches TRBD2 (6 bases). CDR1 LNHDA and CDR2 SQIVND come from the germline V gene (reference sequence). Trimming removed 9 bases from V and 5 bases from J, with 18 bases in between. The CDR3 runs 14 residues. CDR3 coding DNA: TGTGCCAGCCCCCCCAAGGGGCGGGAAGATACGCAGTATTTT. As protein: CASPPKGREDTQYF.

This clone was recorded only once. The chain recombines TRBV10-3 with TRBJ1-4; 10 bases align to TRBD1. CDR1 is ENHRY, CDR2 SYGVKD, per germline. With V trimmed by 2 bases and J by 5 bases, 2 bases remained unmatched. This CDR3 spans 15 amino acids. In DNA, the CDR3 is TGTGCCATCAGTGAGGGACAGGGGGAGAATGAAAAACTGTTTTTT. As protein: CAISEGQGENEKLFF.

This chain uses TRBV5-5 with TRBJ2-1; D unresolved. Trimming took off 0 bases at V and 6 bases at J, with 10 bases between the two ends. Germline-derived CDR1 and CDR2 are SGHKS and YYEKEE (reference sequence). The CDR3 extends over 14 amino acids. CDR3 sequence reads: CASSLVPGRNEQFF. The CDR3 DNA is TGTGCCAGCAGCTTGGTTCCCGGCCGCAATGAGCAGTTCTTC.

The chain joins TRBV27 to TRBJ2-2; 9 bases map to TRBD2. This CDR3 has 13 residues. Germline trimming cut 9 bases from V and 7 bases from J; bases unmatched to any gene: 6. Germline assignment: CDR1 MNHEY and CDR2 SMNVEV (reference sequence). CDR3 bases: TGTGCCAGTAGAGGGACTAGCATCGGGGAGCTGTTTTTT. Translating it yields CASRGTSIGELFF.

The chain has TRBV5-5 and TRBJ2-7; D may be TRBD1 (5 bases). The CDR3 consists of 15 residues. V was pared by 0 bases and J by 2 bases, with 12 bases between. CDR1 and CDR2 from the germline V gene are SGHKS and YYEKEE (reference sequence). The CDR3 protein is CASSLAGSLPYEQYF. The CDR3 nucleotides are TGTGCCAGCAGCTTGGCAGGGTCCTTGCCCTACGAGCAGTACTTC.

CDR3 coding DNA: TGTGCCAGCAGCCAACACGGAACGGAGAGCTCTGGGGCCAACGTCCTGACTTTC. Its protein product is CASSQHGTESSGANVLTF. The chain has TRBV4-2 and TRBJ2-6, with no clear D. The ends were cut back, 2 bases at V and 0 bases at J, with 14 bases in the middle. The CDR3 contains 18 residues. In germline, CDR1 is LGHNA, CDR2 YNFKEQ.

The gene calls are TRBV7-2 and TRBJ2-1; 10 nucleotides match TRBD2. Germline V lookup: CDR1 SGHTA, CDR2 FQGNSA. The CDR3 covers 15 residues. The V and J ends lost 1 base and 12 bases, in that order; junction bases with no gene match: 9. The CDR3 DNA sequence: TGTGCCAGCAGCTTAGGGTCTAGCGGGGGCTCTGGGCAGTTCTTC. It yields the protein CASSLGSSGGSGQFF.

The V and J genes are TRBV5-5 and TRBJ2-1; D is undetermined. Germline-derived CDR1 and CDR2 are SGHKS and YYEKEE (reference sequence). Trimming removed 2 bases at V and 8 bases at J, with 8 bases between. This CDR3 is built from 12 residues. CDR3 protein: CASSFTQDEQFF. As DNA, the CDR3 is TGTGCCAGCAGCTTTACCCAGGATGAGCAGTTCTTC.

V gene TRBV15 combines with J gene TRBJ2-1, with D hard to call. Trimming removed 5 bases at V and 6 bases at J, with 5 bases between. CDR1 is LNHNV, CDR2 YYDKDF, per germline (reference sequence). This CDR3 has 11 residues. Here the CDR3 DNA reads TGTGCCACCAGCCTTTTCAATGAGCAGTTCTTC. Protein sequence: CATSLFNEQFF.

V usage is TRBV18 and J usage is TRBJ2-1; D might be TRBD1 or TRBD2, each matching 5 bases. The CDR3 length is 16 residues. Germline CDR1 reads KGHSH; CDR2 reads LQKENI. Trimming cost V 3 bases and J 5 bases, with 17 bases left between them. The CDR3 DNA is TGTGCCAGCTCACCTTCGCGGGTTAGGGACCACAATGAGCAGTTCTTC. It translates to CASSPSRVRDHNEQFF.

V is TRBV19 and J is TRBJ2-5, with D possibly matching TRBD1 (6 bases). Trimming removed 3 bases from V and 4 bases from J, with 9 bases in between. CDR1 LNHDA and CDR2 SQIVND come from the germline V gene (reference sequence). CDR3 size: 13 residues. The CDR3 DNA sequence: TGTGCCAGTAGTATGGGGGCCTCAGAGACCCAGTACTTC. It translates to CASSMGASETQYF.

The CDR3 loop is CASKSGSANTGELFF. DNA for the CDR3: TGTGCCAGCAAGTCGGGATCAGCGAACACCGGGGAGCTGTTTTTT. The rearrangement uses TRBV6-6 and TRBJ2-2; D may be TRBD2 (5 bases). The CDR3 is 15 amino acids. V lost 7 bases and J lost 0, with 12 bases in between. Germline-derived CDR1 and CDR2 are MNHNY and SVGAGI (reference sequence).

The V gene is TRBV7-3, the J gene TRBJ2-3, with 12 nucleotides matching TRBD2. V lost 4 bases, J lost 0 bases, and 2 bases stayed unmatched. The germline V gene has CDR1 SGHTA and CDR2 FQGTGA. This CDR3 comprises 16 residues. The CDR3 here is CASSSGLAGSTDTQYF. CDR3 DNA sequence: TGTGCCAGCAGCTCCGGACTAGCGGGAAGCACAGATACGCAGTATTTT.

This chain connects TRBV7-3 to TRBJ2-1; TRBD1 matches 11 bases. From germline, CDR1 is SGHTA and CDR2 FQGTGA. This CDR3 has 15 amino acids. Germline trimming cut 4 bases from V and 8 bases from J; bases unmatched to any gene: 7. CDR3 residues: CASSSRDRGFDEQFF. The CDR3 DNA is TGTGCCAGCAGCTCCCGGGACAGGGGGTTCGATGAGCAGTTCTTC.

The CDR3 here is CASSQFGIEGRPYEQYF. CDR3 DNA: TGTGCCAGCAGCCAATTCGGAATTGAGGGCAGGCCCTACGAGCAGTACTTC. The rearrangement links TRBV14 to TRBJ2-7; a weak D match, TRBD2 (5 bases). The germline V gene encodes CDR1 SGHDN and CDR2 FVKESK. The CDR3 is 17 residues long. The V end lost 2 bases, the J end lost 2 bases, and 19 bases lay between the germline ends.

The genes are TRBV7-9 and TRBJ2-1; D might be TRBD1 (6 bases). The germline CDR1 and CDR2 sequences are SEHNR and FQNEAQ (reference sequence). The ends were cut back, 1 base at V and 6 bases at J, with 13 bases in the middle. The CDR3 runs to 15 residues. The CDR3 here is CASSLGQGSGNEQFF. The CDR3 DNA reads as TGTGCCAGCAGCTTAGGGCAGGGGAGCGGCAATGAGCAGTTCTTC.